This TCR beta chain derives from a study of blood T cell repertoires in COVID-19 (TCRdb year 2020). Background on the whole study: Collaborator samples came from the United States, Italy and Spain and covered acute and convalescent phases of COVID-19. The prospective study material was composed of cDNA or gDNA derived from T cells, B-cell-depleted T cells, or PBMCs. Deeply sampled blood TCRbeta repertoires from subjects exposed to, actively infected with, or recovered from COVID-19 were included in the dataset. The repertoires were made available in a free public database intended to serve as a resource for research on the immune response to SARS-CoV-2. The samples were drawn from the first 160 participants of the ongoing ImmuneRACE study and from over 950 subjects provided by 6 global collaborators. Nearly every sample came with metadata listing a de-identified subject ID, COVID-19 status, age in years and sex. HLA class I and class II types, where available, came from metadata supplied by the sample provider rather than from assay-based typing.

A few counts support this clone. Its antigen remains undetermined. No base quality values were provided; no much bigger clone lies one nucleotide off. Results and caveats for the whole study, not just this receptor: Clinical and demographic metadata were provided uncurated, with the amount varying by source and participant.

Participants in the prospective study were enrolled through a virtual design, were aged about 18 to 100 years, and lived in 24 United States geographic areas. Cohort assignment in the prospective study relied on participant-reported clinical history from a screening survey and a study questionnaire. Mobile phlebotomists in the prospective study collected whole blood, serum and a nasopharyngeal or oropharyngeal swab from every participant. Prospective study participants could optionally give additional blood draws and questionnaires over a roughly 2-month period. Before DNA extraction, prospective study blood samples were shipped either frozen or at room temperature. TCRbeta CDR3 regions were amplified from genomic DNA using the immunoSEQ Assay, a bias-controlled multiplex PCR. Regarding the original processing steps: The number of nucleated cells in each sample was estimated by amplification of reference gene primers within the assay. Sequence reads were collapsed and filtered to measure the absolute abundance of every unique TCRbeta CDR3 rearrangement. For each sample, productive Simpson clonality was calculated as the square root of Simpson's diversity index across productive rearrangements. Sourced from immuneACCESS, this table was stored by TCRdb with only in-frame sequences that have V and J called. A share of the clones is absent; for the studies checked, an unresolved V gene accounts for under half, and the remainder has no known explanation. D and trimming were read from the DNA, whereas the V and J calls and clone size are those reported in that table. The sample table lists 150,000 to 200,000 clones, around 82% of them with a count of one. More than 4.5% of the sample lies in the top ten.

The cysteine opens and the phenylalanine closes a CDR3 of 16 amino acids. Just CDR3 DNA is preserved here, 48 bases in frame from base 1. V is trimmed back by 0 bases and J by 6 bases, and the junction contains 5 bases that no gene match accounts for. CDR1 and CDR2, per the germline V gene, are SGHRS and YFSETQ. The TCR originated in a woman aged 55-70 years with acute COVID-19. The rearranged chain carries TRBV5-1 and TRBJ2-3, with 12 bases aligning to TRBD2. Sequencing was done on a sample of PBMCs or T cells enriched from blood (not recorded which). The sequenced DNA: TGCGCCAGCAGCTTGGGGCTAGCGGGGGGGCACGATACGCAGTATTTT. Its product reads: CASSLGLAGGHDTQYF.